A single sample is the source of the 20 T cell receptor beta chains below, sequenced in a study of T cell responses to AZD1222 COVID-19 vaccine. Data came from immunoSEQ multiplex PCR; TCRdb stores just in-frame clones and leaves some out. Of 150,000 to 200,000 clones detected, roughly 93% appear once; the ten largest clones hold approximately 3.9%. The specimen was peripheral blood, collected on day 0 of AZD1222 vaccination. These receptors all stem from an adult in good health.

In this sample, this clone turned up once. This rearrangement joins TRBV5-1 to TRBJ2-7, with 7 bases identical to TRBD1. The V segment lost 2 bases and the J segment 6 bases; nucleotides outside the gene matches: 11. The CDR3 is made up of 15 amino acids. CDR1 and CDR2 from the germline V gene are SGHRS and YFSETQ. The CDR3 DNA is TGCGCCAGCAGCTTAAGCTCGACAGGGCCGGGCGAGCAGTACTTC. Protein product: CASSLSSTGPGEQYF.

The rearrangement uses TRBV5-4 and TRBJ2-7; TRBD2 is a possible D gene (5 bases). This CDR3 has 16 amino acids. Trimming stripped 4 bases from V and 2 bases from J, with 19 bases between. CDR1 is SGHNT and CDR2 is YYREEE in the germline V gene (reference sequence). The CDR3 spells CASSPGRGSGTYEQYF. In DNA, the CDR3 is TGTGCCAGCAGCCCTGGCCGGGGATCTGGGACCTACGAGCAGTACTTC. The variable domain in full, completed from reference TRBV5-4 and TRBJ2-7, reads ETGVTQSPTHLIKTRGQQVTLRCSSQSGHNTVSWYQQALGQGPQFIFQYYREEENGRGNFPPRFSGLQFPNYSSELNVNALELDDSALYLCASSPGRGSGTYEQYFGPGTRLTVT.

The CDR3 here is CASSRDKGGYEQYF. The CDR3 nucleotides read TGTGCCAGCAGCCGCGATAAAGGAGGCTACGAGCAGTACTTC. The chain carries TRBV27 and TRBJ2-7, with D possibly being TRBD2 (5 bases). Germline CDR1 reads MNHEY; CDR2 reads SMNVEV (reference sequence). Trimming pared 6 bases from V and 3 bases from J, leaving 15 bases between. The CDR3 runs 14 residues.

The chain joins TRBV7-9 to TRBJ1-4; no definite D call. The CDR3 length is 16 residues. The germline V and J ends were trimmed by 3 bases and 0 bases, with 11 bases remaining between them. The germline gives CDR1 SEHNR, CDR2 FQNEAQ (reference sequence). This chain's CDR3 is CASSFQRSATNEKLFF. DNA for the CDR3: TGTGCCAGCAGCTTCCAGAGATCCGCAACTAATGAAAAACTGTTTTTT.

The chain combines TRBV7-8 with TRBJ2-2; tentative D call: TRBD1 (8 bases). V was trimmed by 5 bases and J by 5 bases, leaving 15 bases between them. There are 15 residues in the CDR3. Germline assignment: CDR1 SGHVS and CDR2 FQNEAQ. The CDR3 coding sequence is TGTGCCAGCAGCCATACAGGGGGGGGTACCGGGGAGCTGTTTTTT. Residues: CASSHTGGGTGELFF.

V is TRBV18 and J is TRBJ2-2; 7 nucleotides agree with TRBD2. CDR3 length equals 17 residues. The junction had 10 bases not matched to a gene; V was cut back by 6 bases and J by 0 bases. CDR1 is KGHSH and CDR2 is LQKENI in the germline V gene. Here the CDR3 reads CASSNWGAGSNTGELFF. CDR3 bases: TGTGCCAGCTCGAATTGGGGAGCGGGGTCGAACACCGGGGAGCTGTTTTTT.

This chain uses TRBV5-1 with TRBJ1-1; D not certain. CDR3 length: 14 residues. V shed 1 base and J shed 1 base, with 8 bases lying between them. Germline CDR1 reads SGHRS; CDR2 reads YFSETQ. The CDR3 region has the DNA TGCGCCAGCAGCTTGATACACCCGAACACTGAAGCTTTCTTT. It codes for CASSLIHPNTEAFF.

The chain joins TRBV19 to TRBJ1-3; D gene ambiguous. Per the germline V gene, CDR1 is LNHDA and CDR2 is SQIVND (reference sequence). Trimming left V 2 bases short and J 1 base short, with 6 bases between. The CDR3 runs to 14 residues. The CDR3 nucleotides read TGTGCCAGTAGTATAACTACTTCTGGAAACACCATATATTTT. The encoded protein is CASSITTSGNTIYF.

This clone has a single count. This chain uses TRBV3-1 (or the pseudogene TRBV3-2) with TRBJ1-5; 7 bases align to TRBD1. Losses at the gene ends were 4 bases for V and 2 bases for J; bases not matched to a gene: 5. The length of the CDR3 is 15 residues. Germline V gene sequence: CDR1 LGHDT, CDR2 YNNKEL (reference sequence). The CDR3 is CASSPRTGGNQPQHF. The CDR3 bases are TGTGCCAGCAGCCCTAGAACAGGGGGCAATCAGCCCCAGCATTTT.

CDR3 region: CASSAWGTGPKWEQYF. The DNA for the CDR3 is TGTGCCAGCAGCGCTTGGGGGACAGGGCCCAAGTGGGAGCAGTACTTC. The rearrangement links TRBV7-9 to TRBJ2-7; the match to TRBD1 covers 9 bases. Germline trimming cut 5 bases from V and 7 bases from J; bases unmatched to any gene: 15. Germline V CDR1 and CDR2: SEHNR, FQNEAQ (reference sequence). CDR3 length: 16 amino acids.

V and J are TRBV3-1 (or the pseudogene TRBV3-2) and TRBJ1-1, with 9 bases aligning to TRBD1. This CDR3 is built from 14 residues. Unmatched junction bases numbered 6, after V lost 2 bases and J lost 8 bases. Germline V lookup: CDR1 LGHDT, CDR2 YNNKEL (reference sequence). The CDR3 loop is CASSQLTGGVEAFF. DNA of the CDR3: TGTGCCAGCAGCCAACTTACAGGGGGCGTCGAAGCTTTCTTT.

The chain uses TRBV7-9 and TRBJ1-2; unclear D gene. This CDR3 is 15 amino acids long. In germline, CDR1 is SEHNR, CDR2 FQNEAQ (reference sequence). Trimming removed 2 bases at V and 7 bases at J, with 17 bases between. CDR3 coding DNA: TGTGCCAGCAGCTTATCACAGACGCGCCAGATTGGCTACACCTTC. Protein sequence: CASSLSQTRQIGYTF.

The rearrangement links TRBV10-1 to TRBJ1-1, with D possibly being TRBD1 (6 bases). Per germline, CDR1 WNHNN and CDR2 SYGVQD (reference sequence). The CDR3 consists of 13 residues. Trimming removed 4 bases at V and 7 bases at J, with 13 bases between. The CDR3 here is CASSGSGESEAFF. Here the CDR3 DNA reads TGCGCCAGCAGTGGGTCAGGGGAAAGTGAAGCTTTCTTT.

V and J are TRBV7-9 and TRBJ1-4, with TRBD1 identical over 8 bases. CDR1 is SEHNR and CDR2 is FQNEAQ in the germline V gene (reference sequence). The CDR3 sequence is 14 residues long. V trimming: 4 bases; J trimming: 8 bases; junction bases outside the gene matches: 6. DNA for the CDR3: TGTGCCAGCAGCTCCGGACAGGGATACGAAAAACTGTTTTTT. It is translated as CASSSGQGYEKLFF.

The rearrangement links TRBV7-9 to TRBJ1-1; D is possibly TRBD1 (6 bases). V was cut by 0 bases and J by 2 bases, with 13 bases left in between. The CDR3 is 16 residues long. Germline CDR1 reads SEHNR; CDR2 reads FQNEAQ (reference sequence). This CDR3 is CASSLAGGASNTEAFF. The CDR3 nucleotides are TGTGCCAGCAGCTTAGCAGGGGGGGCAAGTAACACTGAAGCTTTCTTT.

This clone was recorded only once. The chain combines TRBV7-2 with TRBJ2-4; D remains ambiguous. Germline values: CDR1 SGHTA, CDR2 FQGNSA. The germline V and J ends were trimmed by 5 bases and 7 bases, with 9 bases remaining between them. This CDR3 has 12 residues. In DNA form, the CDR3 reads TGTGCCAGCAGCGTGACCCGGAACATTCAGTACTTC. Its translation: CASSVTRNIQYF. Variable domain in full (rest from reference TRBV7-2 and TRBJ2-4): GAGVSQSPSNKVTEKGKDVELRCDPISGHTALYWYRQSLGQGLEFLIYFQGNSAPDKSGLPSDRFSAERTGGSVSTLTIQRTQQEDSAVYLCASSVTRNIQYFGAGTRLSVL.

The chain is built from TRBV11-2 and TRBJ1-2; 8 bases line up with TRBD1. CDR1 and CDR2 from the germline V gene are SGHAT and FQNNGV. This CDR3 comprises 16 residues. J gave up 8 bases and V 4 bases, and 15 bases lay outside the gene matches. In nucleotides, the CDR3 is TGTGCCAGCAGCTCCCCAGGGAGCAGGGGGCATCGAGGCTACACCTTC. Its translation: CASSSPGSRGHRGYTF. The full variable domain, completed using reference TRBV11-2 and TRBJ1-2, is EAGVAQSPRYKIIEKRQSVAFWCNPISGHATLYWYQQILGQGPKLLIQFQNNGVVDDSQLPKDRFSAERLKGVDSTLKIQPAKLEDSAVYLCASSSPGSRGHRGYTFGSGTRLTVV.

The chain couples TRBV12-3 or TRBV12-4 to TRBJ1-4; tentatively, D is TRBD1 (6 bases). The CDR3 has 11 residues. The V and J ends lost 2 bases and 11 bases respectively, with 6 bases between them. The CDR3: CASSLRGKLFF. The CDR3 DNA sequence: TGTGCCAGCAGTTTAAGGGGGAAACTGTTTTTT.

The table lists this clone with a count of one. The chain links TRBV7-9 to TRBJ2-5, with D uncertain. Germline values: CDR1 SEHNR, CDR2 FQNEAQ (reference sequence). Trimming left V 7 bases short and J 3 bases short, with 18 bases between. This CDR3 comprises 15 residues. CDR3 bases: TGTGCCAGCACCCCGCAAGGTTCCGTAAAAGAGACCCAGTACTTC. Protein: CASTPQGSVKETQYF. Based on the CDR3 plus reference TRBV7-9 and TRBJ2-5, the full variable domain is DTGVSQNPRHKITKRGQNVTFRCDPISEHNRLYWYRQTLGQGPEFLTYFQNEAQLEKSRLLSDRFSAERPKGSFSTLEIQRTEQGDSAMYLCASTPQGSVKETQYFGPGTRLLVL.

The gene calls are TRBV11-2 and TRBJ2-2; D ambiguous. CDR3 length: 14 residues. Germline V gives CDR1 SGHAT, CDR2 FQNNGV. The germline V and J ends were trimmed by 3 bases and 1 base, with 6 bases remaining between them. The CDR3, as DNA: TGTGCCAGCAGCTTGTCCGGGAACACCGGGGAGCTGTTTTTT. Its protein is CASSLSGNTGELFF.